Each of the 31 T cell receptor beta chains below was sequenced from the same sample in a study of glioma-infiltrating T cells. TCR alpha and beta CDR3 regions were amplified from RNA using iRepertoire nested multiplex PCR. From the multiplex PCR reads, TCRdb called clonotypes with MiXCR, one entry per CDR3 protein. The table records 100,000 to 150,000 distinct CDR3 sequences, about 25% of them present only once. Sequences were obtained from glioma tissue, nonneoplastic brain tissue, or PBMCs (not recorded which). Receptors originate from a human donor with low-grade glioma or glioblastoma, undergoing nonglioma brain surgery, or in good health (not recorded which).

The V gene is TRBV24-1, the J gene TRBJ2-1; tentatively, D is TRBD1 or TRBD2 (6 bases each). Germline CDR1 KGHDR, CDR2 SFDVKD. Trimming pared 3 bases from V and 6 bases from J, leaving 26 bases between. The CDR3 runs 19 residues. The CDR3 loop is CATSDTRTRGTSRLNEQFF. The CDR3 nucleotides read TGTGCCACCAGTGATACCCGGACACGGGGGACATCTCGTCTCAATGAGCAGTTCTTC.

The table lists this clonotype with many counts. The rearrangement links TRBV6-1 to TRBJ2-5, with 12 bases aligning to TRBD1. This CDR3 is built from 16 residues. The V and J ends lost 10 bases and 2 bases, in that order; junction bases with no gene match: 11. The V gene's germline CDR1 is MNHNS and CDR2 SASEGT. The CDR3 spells CATSRGTGGVQETQYF. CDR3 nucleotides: TGTGCCACCTCGAGGGGGACAGGGGGCGTGCAAGAGACCCAGTACTTC.

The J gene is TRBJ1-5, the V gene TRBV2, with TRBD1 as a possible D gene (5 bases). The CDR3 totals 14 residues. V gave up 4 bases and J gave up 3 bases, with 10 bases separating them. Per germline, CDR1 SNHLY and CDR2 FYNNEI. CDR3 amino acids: CASSVGRTNQPQHF. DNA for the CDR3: TGTGCCAGCAGTGTGGGACGGACCAATCAGCCCCAGCATTTT. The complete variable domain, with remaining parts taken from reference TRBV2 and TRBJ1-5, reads EPEVTQTPSHQVTQMGQEVILRCVPISNHLYFYWYRQILGQKVEFLVSFYNNEISEKSEIFDDQFSVERPDGSNFTLKIRSTKLEDSAMYFCASSVGRTNQPQHFGDGTRLSIL.

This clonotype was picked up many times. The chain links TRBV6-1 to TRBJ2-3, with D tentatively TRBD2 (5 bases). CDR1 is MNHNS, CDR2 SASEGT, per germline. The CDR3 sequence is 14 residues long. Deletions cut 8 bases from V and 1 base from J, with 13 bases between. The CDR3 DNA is TGTGCCAGCCAACTCGCCGGGGGCACAGATACGCAGTATTTT. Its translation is CASQLAGGTDTQYF.

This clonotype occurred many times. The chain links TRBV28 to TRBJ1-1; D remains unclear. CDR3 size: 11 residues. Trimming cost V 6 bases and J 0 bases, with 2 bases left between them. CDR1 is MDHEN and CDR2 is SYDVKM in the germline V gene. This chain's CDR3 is CASRLNTEAFF. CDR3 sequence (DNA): TGTGCCAGCAGGCTGAACACTGAAGCTTTCTTT.

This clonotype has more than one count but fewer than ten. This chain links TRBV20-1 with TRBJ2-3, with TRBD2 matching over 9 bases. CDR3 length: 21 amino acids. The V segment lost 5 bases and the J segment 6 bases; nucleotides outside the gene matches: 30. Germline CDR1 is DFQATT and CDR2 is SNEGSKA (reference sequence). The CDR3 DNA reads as TGCAGTGCTCCTAGCGACTGGGCCAGCGGGGGGACGGACTCTCTTTCTGATACGCAGTATTTT. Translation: CSAPSDWASGGTDSLSDTQYF.

Here the CDR3 DNA reads TGTGCCAGCTCACTAGATGGGACACGATATCAGCCCCAGCATTTT. As protein: CASSLDGTRYQPQHF. The chain carries TRBV18 and TRBJ1-5; maybe TRBD1 (6 bases). CDR3 length: 15 amino acids. The germline V gene has CDR1 KGHSH and CDR2 LQKENI. The V end lost 4 bases, the J end lost 5 bases, and 15 bases lay between the germline ends.

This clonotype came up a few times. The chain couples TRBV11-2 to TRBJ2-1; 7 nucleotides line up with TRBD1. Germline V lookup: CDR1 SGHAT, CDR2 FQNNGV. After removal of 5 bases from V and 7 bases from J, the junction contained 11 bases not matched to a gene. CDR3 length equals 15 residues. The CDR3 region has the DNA TGTGCCAGCAGCCCGAGGGGGCCGGGTAGGAATGAGCAGTTCTTC. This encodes CASSPRGPGRNEQFF.

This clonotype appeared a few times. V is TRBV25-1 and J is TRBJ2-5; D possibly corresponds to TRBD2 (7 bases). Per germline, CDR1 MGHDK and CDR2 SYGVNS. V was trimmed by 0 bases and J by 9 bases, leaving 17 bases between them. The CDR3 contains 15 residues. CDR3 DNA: TGTGCCAGCAGTGAATATCTGGGGAGGGGGACGGCCCAGTACTTC. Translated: CASSEYLGRGTAQYF. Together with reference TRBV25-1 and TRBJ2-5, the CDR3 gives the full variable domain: EADIYQTPRYLVIGTGKKITLECSQTMGHDKMYWYQQDPGMELHLIHYSYGVNSTEKGDLSSESTVSRIRTEHFPLTLESARPSHTSQYLCASSEYLGRGTAQYFGPGTRLLVL.

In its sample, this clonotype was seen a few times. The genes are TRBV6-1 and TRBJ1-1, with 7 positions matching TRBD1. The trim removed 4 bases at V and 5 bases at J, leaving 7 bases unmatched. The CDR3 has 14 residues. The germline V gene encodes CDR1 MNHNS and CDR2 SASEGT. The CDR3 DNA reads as TGTGCCAGCAGTGTCAGGGGGAGCGGAACTGAAGCTTTCTTT. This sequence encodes CASSVRGSGTEAFF.

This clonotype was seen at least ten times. The CDR3 DNA reads as TGTGCCAGCAGCCCGGACAGAGATACGCAGTATTTT. This codes for CASSPDRDTQYF. The chain carries TRBV7-8 and TRBJ2-3, with D possibly matching TRBD1 (6 bases). The CDR3 runs 12 residues. Germline V gene lookup returns CDR1 SGHVS and CDR2 FQNEAQ. V was shortened by 5 bases and J by 5 bases, with 8 bases between the two germline ends.

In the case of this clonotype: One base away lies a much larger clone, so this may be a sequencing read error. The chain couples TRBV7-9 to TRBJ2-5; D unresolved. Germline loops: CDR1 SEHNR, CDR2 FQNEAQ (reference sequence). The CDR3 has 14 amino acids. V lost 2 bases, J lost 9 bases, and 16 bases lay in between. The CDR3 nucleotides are TGTGCCAGCAGCTTAAATAAGATTTATGAGGCCCAGTACTTC. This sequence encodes CASSLNKIYEAQYF. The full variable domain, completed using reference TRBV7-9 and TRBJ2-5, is DTGVSQNPRHKITKRGQNVTFRCDPISEHNRLYWYRQTLGQGPEFLTYFQNEAQLEKSRLLSDRFSAERPKGSFSTLEIQRTEQGDSAMYLCASSLNKIYEAQYFGPGTRLLVL.

The CDR3 is CASSSVINSPLHF. The CDR3, as DNA: TGTGCCAGCAGTTCAGTGATAAATTCACCCCTCCACTTT. The genes are TRBV6-2 or TRBV6-3 and TRBJ1-6; D remains ambiguous. The ends were cut back, 4 bases at V and 7 bases at J, with 8 bases in the middle. Germline V gene lookup returns CDR1 MNHEY and CDR2 SVGEGT. This CDR3 has 13 residues.

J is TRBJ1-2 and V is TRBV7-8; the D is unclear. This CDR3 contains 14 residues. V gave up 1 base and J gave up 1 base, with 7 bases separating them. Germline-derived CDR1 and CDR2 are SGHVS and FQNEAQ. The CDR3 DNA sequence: TGTGCCAGCAGCTTAGGGTCCTATAACTATGGCTACACCTTC. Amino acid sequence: CASSLGSYNYGYTF.

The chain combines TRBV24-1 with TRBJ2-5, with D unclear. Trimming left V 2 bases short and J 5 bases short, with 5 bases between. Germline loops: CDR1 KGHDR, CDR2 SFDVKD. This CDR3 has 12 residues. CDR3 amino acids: CATSDSPETQYF. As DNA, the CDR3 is TGTGCCACCAGTGATTCCCCGGAGACCCAGTACTTC.

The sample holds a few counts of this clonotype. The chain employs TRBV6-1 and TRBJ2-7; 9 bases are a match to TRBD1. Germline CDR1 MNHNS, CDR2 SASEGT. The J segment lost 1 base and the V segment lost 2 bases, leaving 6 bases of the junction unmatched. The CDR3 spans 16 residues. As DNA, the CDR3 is TGTGCCAGCAGTGAAACTTCGACAGGGGGATCCTACGAGCAGTACGTC. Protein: CASSETSTGGSYEQYV.

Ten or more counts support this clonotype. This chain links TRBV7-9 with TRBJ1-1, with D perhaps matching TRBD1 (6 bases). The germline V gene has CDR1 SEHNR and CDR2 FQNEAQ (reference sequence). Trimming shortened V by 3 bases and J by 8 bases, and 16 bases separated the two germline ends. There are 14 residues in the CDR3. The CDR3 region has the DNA TGTGCCAGCAGCTTTGCAGGGGTTGGAAAGGAAGCTTTCTTT. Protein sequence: CASSFAGVGKEAFF.

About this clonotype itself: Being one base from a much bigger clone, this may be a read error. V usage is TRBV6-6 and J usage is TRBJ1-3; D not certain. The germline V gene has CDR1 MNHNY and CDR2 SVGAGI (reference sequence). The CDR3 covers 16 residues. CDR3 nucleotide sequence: TGTGACAGCAGACAAAACGGGCGGCCCTATGGAAACACCATATATTTT. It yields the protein CDSRQNGRPYGNTIYF.

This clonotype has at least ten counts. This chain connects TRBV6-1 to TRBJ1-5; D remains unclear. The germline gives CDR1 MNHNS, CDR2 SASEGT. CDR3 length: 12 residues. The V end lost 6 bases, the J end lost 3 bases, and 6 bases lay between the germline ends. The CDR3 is CASSTSNQPQHF. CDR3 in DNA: TGTGCCAGCAGCACTTCCAATCAGCCCCAGCATTTT.

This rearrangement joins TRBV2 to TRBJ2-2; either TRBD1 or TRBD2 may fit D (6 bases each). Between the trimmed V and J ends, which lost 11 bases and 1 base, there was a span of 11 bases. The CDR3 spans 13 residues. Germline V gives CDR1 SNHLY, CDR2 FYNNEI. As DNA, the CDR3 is TGTGCCTGCGGGACATTGAACACCGGGGAGCTGTTTTTT. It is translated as CACGTLNTGELFF.

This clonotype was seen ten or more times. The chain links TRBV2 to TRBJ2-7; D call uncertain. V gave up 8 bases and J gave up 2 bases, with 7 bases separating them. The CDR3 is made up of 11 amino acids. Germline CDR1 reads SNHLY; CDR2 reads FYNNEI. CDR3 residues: CASGLTYEQYV. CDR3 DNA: TGTGCCAGCGGCTTAACCTACGAGCAGTACGTC.

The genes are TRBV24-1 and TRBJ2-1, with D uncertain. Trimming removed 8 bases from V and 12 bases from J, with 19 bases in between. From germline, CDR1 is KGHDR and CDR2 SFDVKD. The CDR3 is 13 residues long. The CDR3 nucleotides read TGTGCCACCAAACGGGCAGGTCCACCCGCGCAGTTCTTC. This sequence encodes CATKRAGPPAQFF.

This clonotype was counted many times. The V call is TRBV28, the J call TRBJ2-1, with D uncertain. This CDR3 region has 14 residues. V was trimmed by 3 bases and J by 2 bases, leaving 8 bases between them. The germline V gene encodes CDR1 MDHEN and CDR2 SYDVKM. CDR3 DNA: TGTGCCAGCAGTTTTAAGCGCCCCTACAATGAGCAGTTCTTC. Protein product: CASSFKRPYNEQFF.

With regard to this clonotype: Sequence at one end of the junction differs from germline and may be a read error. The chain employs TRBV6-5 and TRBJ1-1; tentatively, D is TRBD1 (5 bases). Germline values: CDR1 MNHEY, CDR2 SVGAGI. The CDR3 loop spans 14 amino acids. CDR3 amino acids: CANSEVAGPTESFF. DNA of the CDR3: TGTGCCAACAGTGAAGTGGCAGGGCCCACTGAATCTTTCTTT.

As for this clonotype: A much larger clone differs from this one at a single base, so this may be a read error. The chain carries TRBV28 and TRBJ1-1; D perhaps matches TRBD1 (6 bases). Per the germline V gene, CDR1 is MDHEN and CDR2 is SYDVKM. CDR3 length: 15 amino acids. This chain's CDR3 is CACTGAHAGDTEALF. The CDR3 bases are TGTGCTTGCACTGGGGCCCATGCTGGGGACACTGAAGCTTTATTT.

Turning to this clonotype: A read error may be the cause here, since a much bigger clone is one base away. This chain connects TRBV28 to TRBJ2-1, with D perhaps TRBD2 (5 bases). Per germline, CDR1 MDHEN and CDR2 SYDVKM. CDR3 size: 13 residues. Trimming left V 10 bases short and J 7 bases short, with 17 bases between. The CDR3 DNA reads TGTGCCAACTTCTGGAAAACGGGAAATGAGCAGTTCTTC. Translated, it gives CANFWKTGNEQFF.

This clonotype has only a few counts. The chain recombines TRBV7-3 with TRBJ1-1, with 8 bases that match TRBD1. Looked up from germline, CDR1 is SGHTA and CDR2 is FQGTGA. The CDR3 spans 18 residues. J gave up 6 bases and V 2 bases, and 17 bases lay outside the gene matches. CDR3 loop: CASSLFRAGGYLSPEAFF. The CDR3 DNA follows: TGTGCCAGCAGCTTATTCCGGGCAGGGGGCTATCTCAGCCCTGAAGCTTTCTTT.

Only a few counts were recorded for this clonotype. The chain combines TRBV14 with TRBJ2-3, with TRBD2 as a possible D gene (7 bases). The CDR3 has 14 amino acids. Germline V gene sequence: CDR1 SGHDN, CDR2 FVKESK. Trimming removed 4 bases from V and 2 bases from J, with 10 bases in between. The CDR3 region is CASSPGGFTDTQYF. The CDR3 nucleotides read TGTGCCAGCAGCCCGGGGGGCTTCACAGATACGCAGTATTTT. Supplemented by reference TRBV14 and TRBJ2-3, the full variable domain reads EAGVTQFPSHSVIEKGQTVTLRCDPISGHDNLYWYRRVMGKEIKFLLHFVKESKQDESGMPNNRFLAERTGGTYSTLKVQPAELEDSGVYFCASSPGGFTDTQYFGPGTRLTVL.

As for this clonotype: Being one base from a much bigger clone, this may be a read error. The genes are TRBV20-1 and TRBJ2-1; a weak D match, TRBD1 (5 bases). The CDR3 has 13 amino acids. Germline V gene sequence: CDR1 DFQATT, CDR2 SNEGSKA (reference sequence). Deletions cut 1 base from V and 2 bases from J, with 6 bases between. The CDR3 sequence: CSARVRAYNEQFF. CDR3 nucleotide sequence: TGCAGTGCTAGAGTCAGGGCCTACAATGAGCAGTTCTTC.

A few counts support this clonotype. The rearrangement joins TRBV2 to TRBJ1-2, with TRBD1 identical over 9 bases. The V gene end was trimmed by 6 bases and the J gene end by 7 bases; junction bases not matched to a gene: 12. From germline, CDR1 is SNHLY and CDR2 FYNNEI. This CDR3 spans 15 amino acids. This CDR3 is CASRQETGTGSGYTF. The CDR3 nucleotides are TGTGCCAGCAGACAAGAGACCGGGACAGGGAGTGGCTACACCTTC. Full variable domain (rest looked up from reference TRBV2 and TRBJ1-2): EPEVTQTPSHQVTQMGQEVILRCVPISNHLYFYWYRQILGQKVEFLVSFYNNEISEKSEIFDDQFSVERPDGSNFTLKIRSTKLEDSAMYFCASRQETGTGSGYTFGSGTRLTVV.

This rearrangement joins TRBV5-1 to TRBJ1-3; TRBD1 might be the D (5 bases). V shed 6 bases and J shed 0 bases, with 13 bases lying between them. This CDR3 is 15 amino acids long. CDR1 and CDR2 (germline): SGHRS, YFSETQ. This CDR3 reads CASNSTAYSGNTIYF. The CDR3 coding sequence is TGCGCCAGCAACTCGACAGCATACTCTGGAAACACCATATATTTT.